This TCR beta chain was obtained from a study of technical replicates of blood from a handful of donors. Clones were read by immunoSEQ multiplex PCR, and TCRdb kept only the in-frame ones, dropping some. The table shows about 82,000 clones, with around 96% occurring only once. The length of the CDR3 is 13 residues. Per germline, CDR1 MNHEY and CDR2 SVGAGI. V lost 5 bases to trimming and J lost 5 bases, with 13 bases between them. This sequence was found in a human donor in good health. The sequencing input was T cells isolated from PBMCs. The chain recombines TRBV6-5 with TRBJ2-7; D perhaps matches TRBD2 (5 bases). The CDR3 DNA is TGTGCCAGCAGTGACTATACTAGGAACGAGCAGTACTTC. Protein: CASSDYTRNEQYF.